This T cell receptor beta chain was profiled in a study of control samples from healthy donors and cancer patients. CDR3 size: 14 residues. In germline, CDR1 is SGHAT, CDR2 FQNNGV. V gave up 5 bases and J gave up 4 bases, with 14 bases separating them. TCRdb's copy holds only in-frame clones and misses some; the assay was immunoSEQ multiplex PCR. The sample lists 150,000 or so clones; 88% were seen once. The chain uses TRBV11-2 and TRBJ2-5; no reliable D call. The sequence came from a man between 18 and 29 years old in good health. Specimen: blood. The CDR3: CASSLYSDGETQYF. The CDR3 DNA reads as TGTGCCAGCAGCCTATATTCGGACGGAGAGACCCAGTACTTC.